Listed below are T cell receptor beta chains from one sample, sequenced in a study of OX40 agonist ivuxolimab in advanced cancers. Only in-frame clones appear in the TCRdb table, and some are missing; sequencing was by immunoSEQ multiplex PCR. The table includes 40,000 or so clones, 88% detected once. The sample in question was CD4+ or CD8+ T cells sorted from blood, obtained in a trial of the OX40 agonist ivuxolimab. The receptors shown here come from an adult with an advanced solid tumor such as melanoma, head and neck, liver or kidney cancer. Both conserved end residues are part of each CDR3. The D gene is left open where the match is weak. Not every row has a clone size; where given, it reads once, few, many or a size class.

>NA|TRBJ1-6|NA|TRBV11-2|16
CASSSRDTGRNSPLHF
TGTGCCAGCAGCTCCCGGGACACTGGACGTAATTCACCCCTCCACTTT
>NA|TRBJ2-7|NA|TRBV11-2|15
CASSYPGEGSYEQYF
TGTGCCAGCAGCTACCCAGGGGAAGGCTCCTACGAGCAGTACTTC
>NA|TRBJ2-1|TRBD1|TRBV19|15
CASSWDSSSYNEQFF
TGTGCCAGTAGTTGGGACAGCAGCTCCTACAATGAGCAGTTCTTC
>NA|TRBJ1-2|NA|TRBV4-1|16
CASSQDQYQANYGYTF
TGCGCCAGCAGCCAAGATCAATACCAAGCTAACTATGGCTACACCTTC
>NA|TRBJ2-3|NA|TRBV6-5|14
CASRGASPADTQYF
TGTGCCAGCCGGGGCGCTTCCCCCGCAGATACGCAGTATTTT
>NA|TRBJ2-5|TRBD2|TRBV29-1|14
CSVEDWTRAETQYF
TGCAGCGTTGAAGATTGGACTAGGGCAGAGACCCAGTACTTC
>NA|TRBJ2-5|TRBD1|TRBV7-9|15
CASSFGQGDQETQYF
TGTGCCAGCAGCTTTGGACAGGGGGACCAAGAGACCCAGTACTTC
>few|TRBJ2-1|TRBD1|TRBV6-5|14
CASSYSDRADEQFF
TGTGCCAGCAGTTACTCGGACAGGGCGGATGAGCAGTTCTTC
>NA|TRBJ1-1|NA|TRBV29-1|12
CSAILTNTEAFF
TGCAGCGCAATCCTCACGAACACTGAAGCTTTCTTT
>NA|TRBJ1-2|TRBD1|TRBV5-8|13
CASRQQGLYGYTF
TGTGCCAGCAGGCAACAGGGGCTCTATGGCTACACCTTC
>NA|TRBJ1-1|NA|TRBV5-1|13
CASSLARYTEAFF
TGCGCCAGCAGCTTGGCCAGGTACACTGAAGCTTTCTTT
>NA|TRBJ2-2|NA|TRBV4-1|16
CASSQALGFSTGELFF
TGCGCCAGCAGCCAAGCTTTAGGGTTTAGCACCGGGGAGCTGTTTTTT
>NA|TRBJ2-1|TRBD2|TRBV9|16
CASSVGLGGGAFEQFF
TGTGCCAGCAGCGTAGGGCTAGGCGGGGGGGCCTTTGAGCAGTTCTTC
>once|TRBJ1-2|NA|TRBV10-2|14
CASSESGHPYGYTF
TGCGCCAGCAGTGAGTCCGGACACCCCTATGGCTACACCTTC
>NA|TRBJ2-1|TRBD2|TRBV5-8|15
CASSPGTSGRGEQFF
TGTGCCAGCAGCCCCGGGACTAGCGGGAGAGGGGAACAGTTCTTC
>once|TRBJ1-3|NA|TRBV7-9|16
CASSFGTVRSGNTIYF
TGTGCCAGCAGCTTCGGGACGGTACGCTCTGGAAACACCATATATTTT
>NA|TRBJ2-2|NA|TRBV19|15
CASSIGRENTGELFF
TGTGCCAGTAGTATAGGCAGGGAGAACACCGGGGAGCTGTTTTTT
>NA|TRBJ2-1|TRBD2|TRBV15|17
CATSSTSGLAGGNEQFF
TGTGCCACCAGCAGTACCTCGGGACTAGCGGGGGGAAATGAGCAGTTCTTC
>NA|TRBJ2-1|NA|TRBV18|16
CASSPPTGALGHEQFF
TGTGCCAGCTCACCACCGACGGGAGCTTTGGGGCATGAGCAGTTCTTC
>once|TRBJ2-7|TRBD1|TRBV11-2|14
CASSPGTGVDEQYF
TGTGCCAGCAGCCCAGGGACAGGGGTCGACGAGCAGTACTTC
>NA|TRBJ1-4|NA|TRBV19|14
CASSIAGPVEKLFF
TGTGCCAGTAGTATAGCAGGGCCTGTTGAAAAACTGTTTTTT
>NA|TRBJ1-1|NA|TRBV7-9|12
CASTMGVAEAFF
TGTGCCAGCACCATGGGGGTTGCTGAAGCTTTCTTT
>NA|TRBJ2-3|TRBD2|TRBV5-6|16
CASSLRLAGGLGTQYF
TGTGCCAGCAGCTTGCGACTAGCGGGGGGTTTAGGTACGCAGTATTTT
>NA|TRBJ1-1|NA|TRBV30|12
CAWSPTGAGAFF
TGTGCCTGGAGTCCTACCGGGGCCGGAGCTTTCTTT